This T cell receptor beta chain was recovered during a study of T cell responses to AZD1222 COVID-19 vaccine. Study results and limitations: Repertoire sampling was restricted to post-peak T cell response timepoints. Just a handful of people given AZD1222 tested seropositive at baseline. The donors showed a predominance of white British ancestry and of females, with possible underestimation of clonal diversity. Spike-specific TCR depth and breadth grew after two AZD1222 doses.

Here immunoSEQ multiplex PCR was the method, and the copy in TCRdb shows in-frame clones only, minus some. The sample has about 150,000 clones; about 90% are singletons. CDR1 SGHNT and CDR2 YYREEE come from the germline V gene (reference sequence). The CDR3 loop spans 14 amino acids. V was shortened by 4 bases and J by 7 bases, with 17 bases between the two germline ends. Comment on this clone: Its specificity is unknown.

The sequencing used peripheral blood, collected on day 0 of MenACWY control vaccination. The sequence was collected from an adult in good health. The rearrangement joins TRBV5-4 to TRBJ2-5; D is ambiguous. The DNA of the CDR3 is TGTGCCAGCAGCCCGGAGAATAGATTGGGGACCCAGTACTTC. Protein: CASSPENRLGTQYF. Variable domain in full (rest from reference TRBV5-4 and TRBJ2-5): ETGVTQSPTHLIKTRGQQVTLRCSSQSGHNTVSWYQQALGQGPQFIFQYYREEENGRGNFPPRFSGLQFPNYSSELNVNALELDDSALYLCASSPENRLGTQYFGPGTRLLVL.